This T cell receptor beta chain is from a study of T cell repertoires in cytomegalovirus infection. The overall study: It was recently identified HLA-C-restricted and well-studied HLA-B-restricted CMV epitopes that the study used.

Germline V CDR1 and CDR2: MNHNS, SASEGT. Deletions cut 5 bases from V and 4 bases from J, with 14 bases between. This CDR3 contains 14 residues. In its sample, this clonotype was seen once. What it recognizes is unknown. TCRdb reprocessed the reads with MiXCR, giving one entry per CDR3 protein. The table has about 500,000 distinct CDR3 sequences, 33% seen once. The input for sequencing was cultured PBMCs, taken from culture after CMV antigen stimulation. The genes are TRBV6-1 and TRBJ1-1; D possibly corresponds to TRBD1 (5 bases). The receptor was derived from a human donor in good health (CMV status not recorded). Some clones in this sample may be carry-over from other donors' samples. The CDR3: CASSSRAGGTEAFF. CDR3 in DNA: TGTGCCAGCAGTTCGAGGGCCGGGGGCACTGAAGCTTTCTTT.